This T cell receptor (beta chain) stems from a study of T cell changes during pregnancy in multiple sclerosis. CDR1 and CDR2 from the germline V gene are LNHDA and SQIVND (reference sequence). This CDR3 is 16 amino acids long. With 2 bases clipped from V and 9 bases from J, the junction kept 8 bases outside the gene matches. Produced via immunoSEQ multiplex PCR; TCRdb's table is partial and in-frame only. This sample has about 73,000 clones; around 90% occur once, and the top ten carry roughly 9.5%. This sequence was found in a female donor in good health, enrolled as a control in a pregnancy study. The V and J genes are TRBV19 and TRBJ2-1, with TRBD2 identical over 12 bases. The sample here was peripheral blood, taken after pregnancy. The CDR3 reads CASSIRASGGASEQFF. The CDR3 DNA sequence: TGTGCCAGTAGTATAAGGGCTAGCGGGGGGGCCAGTGAGCAGTTCTTC.